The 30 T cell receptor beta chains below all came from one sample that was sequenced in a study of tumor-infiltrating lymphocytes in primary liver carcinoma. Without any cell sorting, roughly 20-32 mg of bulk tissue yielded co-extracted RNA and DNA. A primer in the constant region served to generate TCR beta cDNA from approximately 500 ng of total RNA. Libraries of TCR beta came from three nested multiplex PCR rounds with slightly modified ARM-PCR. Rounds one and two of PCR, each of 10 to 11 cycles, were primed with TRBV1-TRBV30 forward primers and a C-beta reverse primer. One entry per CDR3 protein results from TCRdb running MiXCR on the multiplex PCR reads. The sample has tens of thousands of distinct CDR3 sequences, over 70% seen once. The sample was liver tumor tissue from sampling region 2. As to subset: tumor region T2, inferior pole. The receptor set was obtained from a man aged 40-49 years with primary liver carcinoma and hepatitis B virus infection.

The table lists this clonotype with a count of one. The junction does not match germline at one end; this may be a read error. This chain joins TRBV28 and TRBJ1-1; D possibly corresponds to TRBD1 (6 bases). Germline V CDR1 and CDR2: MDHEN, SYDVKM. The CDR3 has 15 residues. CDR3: CASIPATRGNTEAFF. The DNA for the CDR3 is TGTGCCAGCATTCCCGCGACGAGGGGGAACACTGAAGCCTTCTTT. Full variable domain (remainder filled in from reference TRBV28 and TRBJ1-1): DVKVTQSSRYLVKRTGEKVFLECVQDMDHENMFWYRQDPGLGLRLIYFSYDVKMKEKGDIPEGYSVSREKKERFSLILESASTNQTSMYLCASIPATRGNTEAFFGQGTRLTVV.

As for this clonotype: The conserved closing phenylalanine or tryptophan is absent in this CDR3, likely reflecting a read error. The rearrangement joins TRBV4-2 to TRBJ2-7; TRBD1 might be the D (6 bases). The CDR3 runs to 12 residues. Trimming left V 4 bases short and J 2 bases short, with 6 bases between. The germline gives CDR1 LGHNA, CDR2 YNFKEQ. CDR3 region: CASSRDTYEQYY. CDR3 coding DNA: TGTGCCAGCAGCCGGGACACCTACGAGCAGTACTAC.

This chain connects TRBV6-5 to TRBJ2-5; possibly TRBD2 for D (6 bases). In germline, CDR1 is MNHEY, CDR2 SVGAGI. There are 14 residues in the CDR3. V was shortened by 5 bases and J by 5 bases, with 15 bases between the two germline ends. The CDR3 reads CASSQAGPWETQYF. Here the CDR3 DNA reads TGTGCCAGCAGTCAGGCGGGACCTTGGGAGACCCAGTACTTC.

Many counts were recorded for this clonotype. The CDR3 sequence: CASTYSGKNTGELFF. CDR3 bases: TGTGCCAGTACCTACTCAGGGAAGAACACCGGGGAGCTGTTTTTT. The gene calls are TRBV19 and TRBJ2-2, with a tentative D call TRBD1 (5 bases). In germline, CDR1 is LNHDA, CDR2 SQIVND (reference sequence). CDR3 size: 15 residues. Trimming pared 7 bases from V and 1 base from J, leaving 13 bases between.

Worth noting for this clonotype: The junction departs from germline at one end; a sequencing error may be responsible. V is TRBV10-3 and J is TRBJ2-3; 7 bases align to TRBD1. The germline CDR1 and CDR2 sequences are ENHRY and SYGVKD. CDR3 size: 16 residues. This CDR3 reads CVISELKGAVRDTQYF. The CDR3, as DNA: TGTGTCATCAGTGAGTTGAAGGGGGCCGTCAGAGATACGCAGTATTTT.

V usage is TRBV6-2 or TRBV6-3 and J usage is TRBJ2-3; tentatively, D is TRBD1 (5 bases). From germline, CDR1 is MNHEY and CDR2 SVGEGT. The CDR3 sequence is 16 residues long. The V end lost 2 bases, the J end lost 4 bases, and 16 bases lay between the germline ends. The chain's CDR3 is CASSYPDRGDSDTQYF. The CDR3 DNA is TGTGCCAGCAGTTACCCCGATAGGGGTGACTCAGATACGCAGTATTTT.

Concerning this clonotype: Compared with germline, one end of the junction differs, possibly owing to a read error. The CDR3 DNA reads TGTAAGGGATTGCCGGGACAGGGGGTGGATGAGCAGTTCTTC. Its translation: CKGLPGQGVDEQFF. The chain couples TRBV29-1 to TRBJ2-1; 11 bases are shared with TRBD1. The germline CDR1 and CDR2 sequences are SQVTM and ANQGSEA. CDR3 size: 14 residues.

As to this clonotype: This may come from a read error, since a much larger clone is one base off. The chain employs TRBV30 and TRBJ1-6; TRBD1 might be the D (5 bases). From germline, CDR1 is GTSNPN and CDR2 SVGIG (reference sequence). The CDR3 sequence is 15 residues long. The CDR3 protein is CAWSPKRGVDSLLHF. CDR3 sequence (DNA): TGTGCCTGGAGTCCGAAAAGGGGTGTCGATTCACTCCTCCACTTT.

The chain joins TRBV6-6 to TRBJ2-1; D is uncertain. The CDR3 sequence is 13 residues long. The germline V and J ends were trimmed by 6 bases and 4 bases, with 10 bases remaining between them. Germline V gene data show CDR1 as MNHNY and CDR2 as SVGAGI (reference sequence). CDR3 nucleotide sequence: TGTGCCAGCAGCCAGACGGAATACAATGAGCAGTTCTTC. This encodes CASSQTEYNEQFF.

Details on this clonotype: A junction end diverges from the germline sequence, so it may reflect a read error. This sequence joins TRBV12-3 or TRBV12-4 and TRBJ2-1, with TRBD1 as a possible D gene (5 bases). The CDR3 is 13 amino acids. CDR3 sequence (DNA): TGTGTCAGCAACACGGACATGGGTAATGAGCAGTTCTTC. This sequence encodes CVSNTDMGNEQFF.

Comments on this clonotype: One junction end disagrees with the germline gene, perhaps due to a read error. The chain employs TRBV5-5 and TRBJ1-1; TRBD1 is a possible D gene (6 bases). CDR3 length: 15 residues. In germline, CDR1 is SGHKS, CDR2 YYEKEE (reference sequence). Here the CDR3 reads CASSRGGRMNTGAFF. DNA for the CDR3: TGCGCCAGCAGCCGAGGGGGGCGAATGAACACTGGAGCTTTCTTT. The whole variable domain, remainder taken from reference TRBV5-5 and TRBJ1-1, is DAGVTQSPTHLIKTRGQQVTLRCSPISGHKSVSWYQQVLGQGPQFIFQYYEKEERGRGNFPDRFSARQFPNYSSELNVNALLLGDSALYLCASSRGGRMNTGAFFGQGTRLTVV.

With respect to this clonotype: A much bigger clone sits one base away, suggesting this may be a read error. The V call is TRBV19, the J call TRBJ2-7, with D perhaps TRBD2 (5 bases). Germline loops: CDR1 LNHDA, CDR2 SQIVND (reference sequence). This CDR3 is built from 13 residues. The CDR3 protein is CASSGRRAYEHYF. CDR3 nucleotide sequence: TGTGCCAGTAGTGGTCGGCGGGCCTACGAGCACTACTTC.

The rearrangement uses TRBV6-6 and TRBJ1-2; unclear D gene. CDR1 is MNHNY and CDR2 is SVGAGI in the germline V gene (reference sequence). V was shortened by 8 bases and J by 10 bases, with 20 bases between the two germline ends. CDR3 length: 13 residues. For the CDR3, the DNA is TGTGCCAGCCTAACAGCTTCTAACCATGACTACACCTTC. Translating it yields CASLTASNHDYTF.

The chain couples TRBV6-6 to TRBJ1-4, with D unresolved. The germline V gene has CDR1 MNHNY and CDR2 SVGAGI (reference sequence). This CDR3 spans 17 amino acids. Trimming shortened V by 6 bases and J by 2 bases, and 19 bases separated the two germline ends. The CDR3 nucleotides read TGTGCCAGCAGCCGCTACGTATTGCGTGCCACTAATGAAAAACTGTTTTTT. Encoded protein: CASSRYVLRATNEKLFF.

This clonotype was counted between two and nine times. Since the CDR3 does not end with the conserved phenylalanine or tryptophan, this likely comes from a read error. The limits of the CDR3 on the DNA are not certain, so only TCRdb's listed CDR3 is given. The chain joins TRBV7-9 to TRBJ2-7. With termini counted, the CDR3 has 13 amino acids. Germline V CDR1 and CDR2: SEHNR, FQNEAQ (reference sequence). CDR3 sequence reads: CASSLASTYELYL.

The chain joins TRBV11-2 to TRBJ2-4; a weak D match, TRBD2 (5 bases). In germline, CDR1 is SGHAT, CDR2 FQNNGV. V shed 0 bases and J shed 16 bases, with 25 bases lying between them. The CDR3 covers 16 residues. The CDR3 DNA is TGTGCCAGCAGCTTAGATTCTGGGCTAGCCAAAAACATCCATTACTTC. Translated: CASSLDSGLAKNIHYF.

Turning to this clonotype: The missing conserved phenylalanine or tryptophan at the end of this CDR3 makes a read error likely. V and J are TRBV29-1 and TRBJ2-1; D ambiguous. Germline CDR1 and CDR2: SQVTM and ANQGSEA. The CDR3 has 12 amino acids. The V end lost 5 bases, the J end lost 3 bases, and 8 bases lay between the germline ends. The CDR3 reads CSVSHVYNEQFL. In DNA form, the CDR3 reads TGCAGCGTTTCACATGTCTACAATGAGCAGTTCCTC.

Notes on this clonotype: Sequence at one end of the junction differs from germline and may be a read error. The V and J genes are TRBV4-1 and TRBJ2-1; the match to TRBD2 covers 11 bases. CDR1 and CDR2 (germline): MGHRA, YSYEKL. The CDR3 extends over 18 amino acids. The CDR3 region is CTSSQKIQALAGGYEQFF. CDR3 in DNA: TGCACCAGCAGCCAAAAGATTCAGGCGCTAGCGGGAGGCTATGAGCAGTTCTTC.

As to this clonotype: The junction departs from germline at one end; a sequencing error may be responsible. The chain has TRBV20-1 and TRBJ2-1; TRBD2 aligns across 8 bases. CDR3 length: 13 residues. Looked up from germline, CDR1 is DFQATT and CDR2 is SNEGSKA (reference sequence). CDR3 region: CSAVYSGTNEQIF. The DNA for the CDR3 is TGCAGTGCAGTTTATAGCGGGACCAATGAGCAGATCTTC.

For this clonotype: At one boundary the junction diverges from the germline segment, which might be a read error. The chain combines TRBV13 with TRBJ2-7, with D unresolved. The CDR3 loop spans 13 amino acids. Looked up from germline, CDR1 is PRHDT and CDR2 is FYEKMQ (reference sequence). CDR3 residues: CASSQGGSYEQYF. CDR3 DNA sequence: TGTGCCAGCAGCCAAGGCGGATCCTACGAGCAGTACTTT.

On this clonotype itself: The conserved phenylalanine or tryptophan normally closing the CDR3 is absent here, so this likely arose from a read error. CDR3 residues: CSADEITGETQYL. Written as DNA, the CDR3 is TGCAGCGCTGACGAGATAACCGGAGAGACCCAGTACCTC. This rearrangement joins TRBV29-1 to TRBJ2-5, with D unresolved. Between the trimmed V and J ends, which lost 7 bases and 4 bases, there was a span of 16 bases. CDR1 and CDR2 (germline): SQVTM, ANQGSEA. There are 13 residues in the CDR3.

The CDR3 sequence is CASRWGQTSNQPQHF. CDR3 nucleotide sequence: TGTGCCAGTAGGTGGGGACAGACCAGCAATCAGCCCCAGCATTTT. The V gene is TRBV19, the J gene TRBJ1-5, with 7 nucleotides matching TRBD1. The germline gives CDR1 LNHDA, CDR2 SQIVND (reference sequence). V lost 6 bases, J lost 1 base, and 6 bases stayed unmatched. The CDR3 spans 15 residues.

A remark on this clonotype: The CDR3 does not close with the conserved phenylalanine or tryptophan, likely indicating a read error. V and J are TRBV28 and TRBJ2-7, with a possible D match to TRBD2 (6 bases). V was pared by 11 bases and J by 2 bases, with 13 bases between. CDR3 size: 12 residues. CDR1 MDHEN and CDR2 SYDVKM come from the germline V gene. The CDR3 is CASAPGAYEQYI. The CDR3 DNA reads TGTGCCTCCGCCCCGGGGGCCTACGAGCAGTACATC.

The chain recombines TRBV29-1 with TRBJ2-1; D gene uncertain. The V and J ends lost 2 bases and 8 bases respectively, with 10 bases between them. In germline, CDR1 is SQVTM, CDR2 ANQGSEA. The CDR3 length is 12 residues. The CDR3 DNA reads TGCAGCGTTGAACATGGTAACGATGAGCAGTTCTTC. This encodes CSVEHGNDEQFF.

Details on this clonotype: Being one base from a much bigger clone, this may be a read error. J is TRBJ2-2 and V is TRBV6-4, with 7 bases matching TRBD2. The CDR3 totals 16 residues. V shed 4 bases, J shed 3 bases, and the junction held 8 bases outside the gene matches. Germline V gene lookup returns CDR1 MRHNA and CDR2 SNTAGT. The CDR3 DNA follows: TGTGCCAGCAGTGTACTAGCGAGAGGCGACACCGGGGAGCTGTTTTTT. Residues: CASSVLARGDTGELFF.

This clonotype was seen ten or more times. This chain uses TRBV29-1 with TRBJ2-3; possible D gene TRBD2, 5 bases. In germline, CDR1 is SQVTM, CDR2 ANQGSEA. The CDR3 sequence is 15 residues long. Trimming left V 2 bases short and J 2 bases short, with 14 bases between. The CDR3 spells CSVEFPSFITDTQYF. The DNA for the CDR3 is TGCAGCGTTGAATTCCCTAGCTTTATCACAGATACGCAGTATTTT.

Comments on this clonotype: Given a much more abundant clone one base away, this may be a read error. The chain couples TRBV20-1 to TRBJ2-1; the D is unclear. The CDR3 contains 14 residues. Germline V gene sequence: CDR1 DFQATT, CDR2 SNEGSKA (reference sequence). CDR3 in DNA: TGCAGTGCTAGGGGTCTAGAATCCTACAATAAGCAGTTCTTC. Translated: CSARGLESYNKQFF.

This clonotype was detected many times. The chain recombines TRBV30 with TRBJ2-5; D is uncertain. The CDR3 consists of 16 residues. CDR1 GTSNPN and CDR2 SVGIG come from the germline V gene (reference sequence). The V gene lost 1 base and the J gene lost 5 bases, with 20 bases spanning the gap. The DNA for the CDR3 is TGTGCCTGGAGTGAGGCGGCGGCTTACCTCGCGGAGACCCAGTACTTC. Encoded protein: CAWSEAAAYLAETQYF.

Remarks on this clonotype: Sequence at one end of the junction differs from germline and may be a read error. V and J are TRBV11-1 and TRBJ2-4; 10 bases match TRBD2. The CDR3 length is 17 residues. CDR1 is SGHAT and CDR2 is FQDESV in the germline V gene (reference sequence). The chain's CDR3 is CASSFPGTSGIKNMQYF. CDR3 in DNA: TGTGCCAGCAGCTTTCCCGGAACTAGCGGGATCAAAAACATGCAGTACTTC.

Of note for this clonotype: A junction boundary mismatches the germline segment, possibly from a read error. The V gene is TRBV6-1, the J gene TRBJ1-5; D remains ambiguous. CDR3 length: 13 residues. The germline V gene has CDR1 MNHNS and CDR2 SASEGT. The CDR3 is CANSETIGQPQHF. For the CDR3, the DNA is TGTGCCAACAGTGAAACTATTGGACAGCCCCAGCATTTT.